This T cell receptor beta chain was recovered during a study of blood T cell repertoires in COVID-19 (TCRdb year 2020). Broadly, across the study: Collaborator samples came from the United States, Italy and Spain and covered acute and convalescent phases of COVID-19. The material from the prospective study consisted of cDNA or gDNA derived from T cells, B-cell-depleted T cells, or PBMCs. The dataset comprised deeply sampled blood TCRbeta repertoires from subjects exposed to, actively infected with, or recovered from COVID-19. The repertoires were released in a freely available public database meant as a resource for research on the immune response to SARS-CoV-2. Samples came from the ongoing ImmuneRACE study (first 160 participants) plus 1,254 subjects from 6 global collaborators. A de-identified subject ID, COVID-19 status, age in years and sex were almost always included in the sample metadata. HLA class I and class II types, where available, came from metadata supplied by the sample provider rather than from assay-based typing.

The immunoSEQ Assay, a bias-controlled multiplex PCR, was used to amplify TCRbeta CDR3 regions from genomic DNA. As for the authors' bioinformatics: The number of nucleated cells in each sample was estimated from the amplification of reference gene primers within the assay. To quantify the absolute abundance of each unique TCRbeta CDR3 rearrangement, sequence reads were collapsed and filtered. For each sample, productive Simpson clonality was calculated as the square root of Simpson's diversity index across productive rearrangements. TCRdb obtained this table from immuneACCESS and retained in-frame rearrangements with V and J assigned. These tables miss some clones; where compared with another copy, unresolved V genes account for less than half of the shortfall, and the remainder is unexplained. D and trimming come from the DNA, and the V and J calls and clone size come from that table. The sample contains roughly 220,000 clones, approximately 86% of them found a single time. 3.8% of the sample is taken by the ten largest.

The germline ends are 13 bases apart after V is trimmed by 2 bases and J by 7 bases. There are 14 amino acids in the CDR3, from cysteine to phenylalanine inclusive. The only DNA kept is the CDR3, 42 bases in frame from the first base. Via the germline V gene, CDR1 is KGHSH and CDR2 LQKENI. Study-wide findings and limitations: The amount of clinical and demographic metadata varied by source and participant and was provided uncurated.

Enrolling through a virtual design, the prospective study's participants ranged in age from roughly 18 to 100 years and lived across roughly 23 United States geographic areas. Cohort assignment in the prospective study relied on participant-reported clinical history from a screening survey and a study questionnaire. In the prospective study, mobile phlebotomists collected whole blood, serum and a nasopharyngeal or oropharyngeal swab from each participant. Prospective study participants could optionally give additional blood draws and questionnaires over an approximately 2-month period. Blood samples from the prospective study were shipped frozen or at room temperature prior to DNA extraction. This clone showed up just once. The antigen this receptor binds is unknown. Base qualities are missing; no much larger clone stands one base away.

The sample was PBMCs or T cells enriched from blood (not recorded which). The V and J genes are TRBV18 and TRBJ2-3; possibly the D gene is TRBD2, per 6 matching bases. The receptor was isolated from a woman aged 40 to 49 with acute COVID-19. The CDR3 reads CASSPSTSTHTQYF. The DNA sequence follows: TGTGCCAGCTCACCAAGCACTAGCACGCATACGCAGTATTTT.